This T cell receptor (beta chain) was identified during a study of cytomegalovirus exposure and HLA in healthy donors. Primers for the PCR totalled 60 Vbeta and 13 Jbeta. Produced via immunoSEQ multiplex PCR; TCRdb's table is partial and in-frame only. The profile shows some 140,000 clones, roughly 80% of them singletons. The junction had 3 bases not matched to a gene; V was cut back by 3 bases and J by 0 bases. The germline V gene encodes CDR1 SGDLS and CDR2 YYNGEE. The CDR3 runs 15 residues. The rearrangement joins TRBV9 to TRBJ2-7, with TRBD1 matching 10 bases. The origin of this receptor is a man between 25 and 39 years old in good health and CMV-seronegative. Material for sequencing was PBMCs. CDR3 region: CASSARTGGSYEQYF. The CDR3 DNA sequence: TGTGCCAGCAGCGCAAGGACAGGGGGCTCCTACGAGCAGTACTTC.